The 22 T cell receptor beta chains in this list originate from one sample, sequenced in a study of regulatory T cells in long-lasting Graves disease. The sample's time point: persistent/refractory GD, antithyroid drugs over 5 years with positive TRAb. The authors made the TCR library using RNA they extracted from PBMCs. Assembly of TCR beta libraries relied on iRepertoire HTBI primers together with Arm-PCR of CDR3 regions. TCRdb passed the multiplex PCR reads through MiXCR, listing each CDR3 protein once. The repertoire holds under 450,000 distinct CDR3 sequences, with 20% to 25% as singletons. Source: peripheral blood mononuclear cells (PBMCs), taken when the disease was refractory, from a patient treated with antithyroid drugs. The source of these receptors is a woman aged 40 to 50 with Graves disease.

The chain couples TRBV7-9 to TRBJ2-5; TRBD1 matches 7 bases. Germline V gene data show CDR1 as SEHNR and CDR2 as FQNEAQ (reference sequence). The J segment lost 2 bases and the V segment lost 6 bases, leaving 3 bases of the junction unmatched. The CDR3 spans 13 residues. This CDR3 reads CASRRQGQETQYF. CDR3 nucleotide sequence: TGTGCCAGCAGACGACAGGGTCAAGAGACCCAGTACTTC.

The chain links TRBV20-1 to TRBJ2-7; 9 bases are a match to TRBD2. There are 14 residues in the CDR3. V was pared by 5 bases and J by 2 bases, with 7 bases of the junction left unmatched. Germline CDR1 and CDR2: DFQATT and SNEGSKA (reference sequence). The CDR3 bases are TGCAGTGCTTCGCTCGGCGGGAGGGCCTACGAGCAGTACTTC. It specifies CSASLGGRAYEQYF.

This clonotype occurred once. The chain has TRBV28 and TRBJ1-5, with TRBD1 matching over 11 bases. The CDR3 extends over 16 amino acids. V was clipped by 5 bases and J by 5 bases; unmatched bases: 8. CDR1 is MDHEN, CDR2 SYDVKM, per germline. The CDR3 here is CASSLLDRGLYQPQHF. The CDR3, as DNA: TGTGCCAGCAGTCTCTTGGACAGGGGGCTTTATCAGCCCCAGCATTTT.

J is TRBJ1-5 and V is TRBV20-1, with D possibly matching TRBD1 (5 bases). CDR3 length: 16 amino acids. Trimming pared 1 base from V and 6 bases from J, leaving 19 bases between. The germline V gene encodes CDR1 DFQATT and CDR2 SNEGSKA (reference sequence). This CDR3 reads CSARGSRQGLIQPQHF. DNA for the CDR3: TGCAGTGCTAGAGGTTCGAGGCAGGGATTAATTCAGCCCCAGCATTTT.

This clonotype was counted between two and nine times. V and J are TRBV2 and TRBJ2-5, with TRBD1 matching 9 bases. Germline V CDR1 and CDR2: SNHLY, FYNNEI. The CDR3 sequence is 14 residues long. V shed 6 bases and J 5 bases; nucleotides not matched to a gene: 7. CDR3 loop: CASSVGTGLETQYF. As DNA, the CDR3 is TGTGCCAGCAGCGTGGGGACAGGGTTGGAGACCCAGTACTTC. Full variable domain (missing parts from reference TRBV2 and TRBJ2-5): EPEVTQTPSHQVTQMGQEVILRCVPISNHLYFYWYRQILGQKVEFLVSFYNNEISEKSEIFDDQFSVERPDGSNFTLKIRSTKLEDSAMYFCASSVGTGLETQYFGPGTRLLVL.

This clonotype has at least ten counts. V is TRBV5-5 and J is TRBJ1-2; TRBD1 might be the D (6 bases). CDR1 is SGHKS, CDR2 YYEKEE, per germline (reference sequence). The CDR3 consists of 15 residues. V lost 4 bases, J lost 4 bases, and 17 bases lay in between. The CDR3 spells CASSDQQGGGYGYTF. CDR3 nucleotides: TGTGCCAGCAGCGACCAACAGGGAGGGGGCTATGGCTACACCTTC. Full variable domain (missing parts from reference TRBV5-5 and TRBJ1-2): DAGVTQSPTHLIKTRGQQVTLRCSPISGHKSVSWYQQVLGQGPQFIFQYYEKEERGRGNFPDRFSARQFPNYSSELNVNALLLGDSALYLCASSDQQGGGYGYTFGSGTRLTVV.

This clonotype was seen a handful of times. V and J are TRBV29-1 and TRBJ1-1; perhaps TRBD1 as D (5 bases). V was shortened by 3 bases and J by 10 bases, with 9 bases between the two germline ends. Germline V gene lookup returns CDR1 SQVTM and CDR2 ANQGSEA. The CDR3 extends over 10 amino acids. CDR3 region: CSVEGQGAFF. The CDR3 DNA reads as TGCAGCGTTGAGGGGCAGGGAGCTTTCTTT.

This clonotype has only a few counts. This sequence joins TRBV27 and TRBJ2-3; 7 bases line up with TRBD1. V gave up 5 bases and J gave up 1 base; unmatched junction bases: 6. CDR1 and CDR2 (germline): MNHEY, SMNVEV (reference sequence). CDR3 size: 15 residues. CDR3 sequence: CASSADRVGTDTQYF. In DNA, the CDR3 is TGTGCCAGCAGTGCTGACAGGGTGGGCACAGATACGCAGTATTTT.

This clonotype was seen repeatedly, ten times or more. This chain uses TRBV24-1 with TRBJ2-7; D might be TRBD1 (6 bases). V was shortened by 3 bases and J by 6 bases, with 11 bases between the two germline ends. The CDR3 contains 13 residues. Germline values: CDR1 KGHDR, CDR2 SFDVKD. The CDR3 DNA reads TGTGCCACCAGTGATCTCCAGGGGTCCGAGCAGTACTTC. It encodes CATSDLQGSEQYF.

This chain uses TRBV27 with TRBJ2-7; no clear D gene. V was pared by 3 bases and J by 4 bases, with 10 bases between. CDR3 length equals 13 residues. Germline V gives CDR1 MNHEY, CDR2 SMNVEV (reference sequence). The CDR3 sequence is CASSFGIFYEQYF. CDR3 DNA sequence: TGTGCCAGCAGTTTCGGCATTTTTTACGAGCAGTACTTC.

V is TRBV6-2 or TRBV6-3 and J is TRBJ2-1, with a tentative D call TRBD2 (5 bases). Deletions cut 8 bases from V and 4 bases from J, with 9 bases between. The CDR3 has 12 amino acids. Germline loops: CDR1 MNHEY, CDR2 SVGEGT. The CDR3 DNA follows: TGTGCCAGCGGACTGAATTACAATGAGCAGTTCTTC. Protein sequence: CASGLNYNEQFF.

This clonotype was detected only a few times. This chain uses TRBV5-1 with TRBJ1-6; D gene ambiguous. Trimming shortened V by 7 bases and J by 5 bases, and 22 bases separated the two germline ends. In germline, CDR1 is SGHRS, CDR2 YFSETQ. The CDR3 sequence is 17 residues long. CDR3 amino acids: CASSSRQGGGDNSPLHF. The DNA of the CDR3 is TGCGCCAGCTCGAGTCGTCAAGGCGGCGGAGATAATTCACCCCTCCACTTT.

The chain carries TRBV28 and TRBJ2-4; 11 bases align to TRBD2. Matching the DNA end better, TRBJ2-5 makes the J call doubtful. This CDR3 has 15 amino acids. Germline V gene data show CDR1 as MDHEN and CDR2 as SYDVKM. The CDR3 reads CASSLTSGSGETQYF. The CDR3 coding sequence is TGTGCCAGCAGTCTTACTAGCGGGAGCGGAGAGACCCAGTACTTC.

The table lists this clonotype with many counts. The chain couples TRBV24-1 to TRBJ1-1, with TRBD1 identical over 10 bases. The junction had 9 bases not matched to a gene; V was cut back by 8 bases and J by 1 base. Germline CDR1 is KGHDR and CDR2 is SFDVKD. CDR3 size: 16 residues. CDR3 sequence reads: CATNTTRDRGNTEAFF. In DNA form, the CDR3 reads TGTGCCACCAATACAACCCGGGACAGGGGGAACACTGAAGCTTTCTTT.

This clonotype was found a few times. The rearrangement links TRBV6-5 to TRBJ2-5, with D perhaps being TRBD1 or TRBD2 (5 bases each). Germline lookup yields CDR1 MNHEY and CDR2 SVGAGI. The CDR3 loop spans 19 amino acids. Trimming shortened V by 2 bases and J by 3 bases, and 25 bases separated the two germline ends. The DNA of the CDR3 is TGTGCCAGCAGTTACCTGGGCCCCTCTGGGACCCCCTCGGAAGAGACCCAGTACTTC. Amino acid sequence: CASSYLGPSGTPSEETQYF.

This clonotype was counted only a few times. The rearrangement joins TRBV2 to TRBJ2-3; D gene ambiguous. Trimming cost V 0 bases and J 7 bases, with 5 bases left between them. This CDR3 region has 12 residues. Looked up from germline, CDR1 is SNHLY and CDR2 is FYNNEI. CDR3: CASSEALYTQYF. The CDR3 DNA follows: TGTGCCAGCAGTGAAGCCCTATATACGCAGTATTTT.

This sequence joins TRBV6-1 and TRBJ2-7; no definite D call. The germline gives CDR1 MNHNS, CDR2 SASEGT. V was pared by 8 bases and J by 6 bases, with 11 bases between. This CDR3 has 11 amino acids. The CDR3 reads CASSPRVEQYF. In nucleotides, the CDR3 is TGTGCCAGCTCCCCCAGAGTCGAGCAGTACTTC.

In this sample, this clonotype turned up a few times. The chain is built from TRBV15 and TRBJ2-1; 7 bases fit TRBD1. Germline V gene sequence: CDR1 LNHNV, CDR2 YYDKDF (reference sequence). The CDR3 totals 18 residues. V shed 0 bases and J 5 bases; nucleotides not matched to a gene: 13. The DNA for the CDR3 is TGTGCCACCAGCAGAGAGAGGGGAAACAGGGGTCTGAACAATGAGCAGTTCTTC. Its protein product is CATSRERGNRGLNNEQFF.

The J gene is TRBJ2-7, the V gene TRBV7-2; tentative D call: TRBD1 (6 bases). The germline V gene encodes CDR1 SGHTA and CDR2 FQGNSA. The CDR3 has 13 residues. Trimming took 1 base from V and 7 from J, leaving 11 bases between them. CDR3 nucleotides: TGTGCCAGCAGCTTAGGACAGGTTCGAGAGCAGTACTTC. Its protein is CASSLGQVREQYF.

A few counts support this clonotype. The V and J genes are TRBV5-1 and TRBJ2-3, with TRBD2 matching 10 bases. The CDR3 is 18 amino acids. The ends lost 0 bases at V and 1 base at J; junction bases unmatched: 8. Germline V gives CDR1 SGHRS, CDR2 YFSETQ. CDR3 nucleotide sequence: TGCGCCAGCAGCTTGGAAATCGCTAGCGGGAGTCGCACAGATACGCAGTATTTT. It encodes CASSLEIASGSRTDTQYF.

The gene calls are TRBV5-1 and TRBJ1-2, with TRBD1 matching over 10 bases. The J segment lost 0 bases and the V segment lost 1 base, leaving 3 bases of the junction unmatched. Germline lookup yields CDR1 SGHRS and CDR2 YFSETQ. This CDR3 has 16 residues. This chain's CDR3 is CASSLSGTGANYGYTF. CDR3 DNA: TGCGCCAGCAGCTTGTCTGGGACAGGGGCTAACTATGGCTACACCTTC.

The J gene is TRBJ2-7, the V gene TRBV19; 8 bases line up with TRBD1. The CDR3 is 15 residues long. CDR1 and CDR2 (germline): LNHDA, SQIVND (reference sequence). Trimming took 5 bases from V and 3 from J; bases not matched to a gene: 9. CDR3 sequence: CASSSGQVLIYEQYF. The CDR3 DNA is TGTGCCAGTAGTTCGGGACAGGTTCTAATCTACGAGCAGTACTTC.